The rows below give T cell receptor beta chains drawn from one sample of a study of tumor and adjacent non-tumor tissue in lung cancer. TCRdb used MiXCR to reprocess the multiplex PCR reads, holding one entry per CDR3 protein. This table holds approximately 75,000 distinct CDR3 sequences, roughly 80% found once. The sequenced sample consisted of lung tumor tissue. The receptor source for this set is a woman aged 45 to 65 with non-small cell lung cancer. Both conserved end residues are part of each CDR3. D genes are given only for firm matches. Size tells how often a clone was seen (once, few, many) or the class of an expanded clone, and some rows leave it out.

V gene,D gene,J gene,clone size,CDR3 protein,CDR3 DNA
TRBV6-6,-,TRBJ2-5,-,CARSYGGTETQYF,TGTGCCAGAAGTTACGGAGGCACAGAGACCCAGTACTTC
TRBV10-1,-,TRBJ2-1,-,CASGPGTAFLLF,TGTGCCAGCGGTCCCGGGACCGCATTCTTGTTATTC
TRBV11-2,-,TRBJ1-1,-,CASSLGGLKGMNTEASF,TGTGCTAGCAGCTTAGGCGGGCTCAAAGGTATGAACACTGAAGCTTCCTTT
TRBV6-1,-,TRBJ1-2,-,CASMNTGNYGYIF,TGTGCCAGCATGAATACAGGGAACTATGGCTACATCTTC
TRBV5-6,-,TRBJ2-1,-,CASSSWGYQLRYNEQFF,TGTGCCAGCAGCTCCTGGGGCTACCAGCTAAGGTATAATGAGCAGTTCTTC
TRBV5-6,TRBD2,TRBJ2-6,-,CASSMLSAGVGGANVLTF,TGTGCCAGCAGCATGTTGTCAGCGGGAGTGGGTGGGGCCAACGTCCTGACTTTC
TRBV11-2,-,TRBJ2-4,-,CTNSFPSGIGDIQYF,TGTACCAACAGTTTCCCTAGCGGAATTGGGGACATTCAATACTTC
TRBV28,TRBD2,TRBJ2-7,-,CASNLNSGLAYEQYF,TGTGCCAGCAATTTAAATAGCGGGCTTGCCTACGAGCAGTACTTC
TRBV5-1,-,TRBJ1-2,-,CASSQTMYGYTF,TGCGCCAGCAGCCAGACGATGTATGGCTACACCTTC
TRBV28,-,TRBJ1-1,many,CASRVAGGVKGEAFF,TGTGCCAGCAGGGTCGCGGGGGGCGTAAAGGGTGAAGCTTTCTTT
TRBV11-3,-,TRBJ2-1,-,CASTLAQFF,TGTGCCAGCACCTTAGCCCAATTCTTC
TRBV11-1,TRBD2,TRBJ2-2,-,CAGSVAISGSYHTGGLFF,TGTGCCGGCAGCGTAGCTATCAGCGGGAGCTACCACACCGGGGGGCTGTTTTTT
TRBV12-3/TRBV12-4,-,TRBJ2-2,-,CASSLGIGTNTGGLFF,TGTGCCAGCAGTTTAGGGATAGGGACAAACACCGGGGGGCTGTTTTTT
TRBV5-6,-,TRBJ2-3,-,CASSPNIDTHYF,TGTGCCAGCAGCCCCAACATAGATACGCATTATTTT
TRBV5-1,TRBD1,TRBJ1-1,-,CASGSLTGDTEAFF,TGCGCCAGCGGCTCACTGACAGGGGATACTGAAGCTTTCTTT
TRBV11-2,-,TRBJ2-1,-,CASSMEPGQGFTERFF,TGTGCCAGCAGCATGGAACCGGGGCAGGGATTCACTGAGCGGTTCTTC
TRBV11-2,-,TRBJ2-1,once,CAISLDGSVNEQFF,TGTGCCATCAGTTTAGATGGCAGTGTAAATGAGCAGTTCTTC
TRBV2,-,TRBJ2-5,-,CASCGVFQETQYF,TGTGCCAGTTGTGGGGTGTTTCAAGAGACCCAGTACTTC
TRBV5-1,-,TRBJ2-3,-,CASSPGVPADTQYF,TGCGCCAGCAGCCCGGGAGTACCGGCAGATACGCAGTATTTT
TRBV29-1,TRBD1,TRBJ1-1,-,CSVVGGQNNTEASF,TGCAGCGTTGTGGGGGGACAGAACAACACTGAAGCTTCCTTT